The 10 T cell receptor beta chains reported below all come from one sample, sequenced in a study of blood T cell repertoires in COVID-19. Method: immunoSEQ multiplex PCR; TCRdb's copy keeps in-frame clones and lacks some. This table has about 230,000 clones, 65% to 85% appearing once. Sequenced input: peripheral blood. The source of these receptors is an elderly woman with acute or convalescent COVID-19.

This clone was recorded only once. One end of the junction does not line up with germline, which may come from a read error. This chain connects TRBV3-1 (or the pseudogene TRBV3-2) to TRBJ1-1, with D unclear. The CDR3 runs to 12 residues. Germline V lookup: CDR1 LGHDT, CDR2 YNNKEL (reference sequence). CDR3 nucleotides: TGTGCCAGCAGCCAAGAAAGGACTGGAGCTTTCTTT. Amino acid sequence: CASSQERTGAFF.

In its sample, this clone was seen once. The chain carries TRBV5-1 and TRBJ2-7; D possibly corresponds to TRBD1 (6 bases). CDR1 SGHRS and CDR2 YFSETQ come from the germline V gene. V was shortened by 7 bases and J by 6 bases, with 14 bases between the two germline ends. The CDR3 sequence is 12 residues long. The CDR3 nucleotides are TGCGCCAGCGGTTACAGGGACGGCGAGCAGTACTTC. Its protein product is CASGYRDGEQYF.

The count of this clone is one. The chain combines TRBV5-1 with TRBJ2-5, with 7 bases fitting TRBD2. With V trimmed by 3 bases and J by 2 bases, 7 bases remained unmatched. This CDR3 contains 15 residues. Germline-derived CDR1 and CDR2 are SGHRS and YFSETQ. The CDR3 here is CASSSLPGLQETQYF. As DNA, the CDR3 is TGCGCCAGCAGCTCTCTACCGGGACTACAAGAGACCCAGTACTTC.

The V call is TRBV6-5, the J call TRBJ2-3, with D perhaps TRBD2 (5 bases). Trimming removed 5 bases from V and 3 bases from J, with 9 bases in between. CDR1 is MNHEY, CDR2 SVGAGI, per germline. The CDR3 totals 13 residues. The CDR3 here is CASSSGGTDTQYF. In DNA, the CDR3 is TGTGCCAGCAGTAGCGGCGGGACAGATACGCAGTATTTT.

This chain joins TRBV4-2 and TRBJ2-1, with 9 bases fitting TRBD2. This CDR3 spans 14 amino acids. CDR1 LGHNA and CDR2 YNFKEQ come from the germline V gene. V was clipped by 4 bases and J by 8 bases; unmatched bases: 6. CDR3 bases: TGTGCCAGCAGCCTGGGACTAGCTGCGGATGAGCAGTTCTTC. This translates into CASSLGLAADEQFF.

A single count supports this clone. J is TRBJ2-1 and V is TRBV24-1; D call uncertain. The length of the CDR3 is 13 residues. CDR1 and CDR2 from the germline V gene are KGHDR and SFDVKD. V lost 5 bases and J 1 base, leaving 5 bases between the germline ends. This chain's CDR3 is CATSGASYNEQFF. In DNA, the CDR3 is TGTGCCACCAGTGGAGCGTCCTACAATGAGCAGTTCTTC.

J is TRBJ1-1 and V is TRBV6-2 or TRBV6-3, with TRBD1 identical over 8 bases. The CDR3 has 15 residues. V dropped 4 bases and J dropped 4; count of bases not matched to a gene: 8. Looked up from germline, CDR1 is MNHEY and CDR2 is SVGEGT. Written as DNA, the CDR3 is TGTGCCAGCAGTTCCCTGGACAGGGATGGCACTGAAGCTTTCTTT. It is translated as CASSSLDRDGTEAFF.

DNA of the CDR3: TGTGCTAGTGGTTTGGGCAAGGGGGCCTCCCAAGAGACCCAGTACTTC. This encodes CASGLGKGASQETQYF. The chain employs TRBV12-5 and TRBJ2-5; TRBD1 aligns across 7 bases. From germline, CDR1 is LGHNT and CDR2 FRNRAP. The CDR3 runs 16 residues. V gave up 1 base and J gave up 1 base; unmatched junction bases: 6.

The chain is built from TRBV7-8 and TRBJ1-5; D gene uncertain. Per germline, CDR1 SGHVS and CDR2 FQNEAQ. This CDR3 spans 14 amino acids. V shed 2 bases and J shed 7 bases, with 12 bases lying between them. The chain's CDR3 is CASSLFGVGQPQHF. The CDR3 coding sequence is TGTGCCAGCAGCTTATTCGGGGTTGGGCAGCCCCAGCATTTT.

V gene TRBV7-9 combines with J gene TRBJ2-3; 11 positions agree with TRBD2. The CDR3 runs to 18 residues. The germline V gene has CDR1 SEHNR and CDR2 FQNEAQ (reference sequence). The V gene end was trimmed by 0 bases and the J gene end by 2 bases; junction bases not matched to a gene: 7. CDR3 DNA sequence: TGTGCCAGCAGCTTAGCGGTAGCGGGGGGGCTGGCCACAGATACGCAGTATTTT. It yields the protein CASSLAVAGGLATDTQYF.